This is a list of T cell receptor beta chains from one sample in a study of breast tumors, draining lymph nodes, adjacent tissues. One entry per CDR3 protein, called by TCRdb with MiXCR from the multiplex PCR reads. The top ten clones hold almost 8.5% of a sample with roughly 70,000 distinct CDR3 sequences, 40% to 55% of them seen once. Sequencing input: breast tumor tissue. The receptor set was obtained from a female donor with breast cancer. Some clones in this sample may be carry-over from other donors' samples. Each CDR3 is given with its conserved first and last residue.

j_gene | v_gene | CDR3aa
TRBJ2-3 | TRBV7-9 | CASSQQHSPSTDTQYF
TRBJ2-7 | TRBV2 | CATGDRVAYEQYF
TRBJ2-5 | TRBV6-2/TRBV6-3 | CASSYLRGQETQYF
TRBJ2-5 | TRBV11-3 | CASSSWTGHETQYF
TRBJ2-7 | TRBV6-5 | CASGLASGGFYEQYF
TRBJ2-3 | TRBV5-1 | CASSWGLSHRYAVF
TRBJ1-3 | TRBV18 | CASFSSSGNTIYF
TRBJ2-7 | TRBV10-3 | CAISESTMGALGEQYF
TRBJ1-2 | TRBV5-6 | CASLRALGGYTF
TRBJ2-7 | TRBV7-8 | CASSLATAYSSYEQYF
TRBJ2-7 | TRBV7-3 | CASSLAGQGEGQYF
TRBJ2-7 | TRBV11-3 | CASSSGDRDNYEQYF
TRBJ2-3 | TRBV12-3/TRBV12-4 | CASSLTSTKRNEQYF
TRBJ1-2 | TRBV20-1 | CSAYRTGGNYGYTF
TRBJ2-2 | TRBV11-2 | CASSLAFQWTGELFF
TRBJ2-7 | TRBV20-1 | CSARRGGVEQYF
TRBJ1-1 | TRBV6-1 | CASSGQGQGDTEAFF
TRBJ1-6 | TRBV7-8 | CASSLGRGIRQETQYF
TRBJ1-2 | TRBV10-3 | CAISVKSYIRDDRFNYGYTF
TRBJ1-1 | TRBV20-1 | CSARRTGAAFF
TRBJ1-2 | TRBV29-1 | CSARGPLAGNGYSF
TRBJ2-6 | TRBV7-6 | CASSPRGGAGNNEQFFGANVLTF
TRBJ2-3 | TRBV5-8 | CASSFLWDSSDTQYF
TRBJ1-5 | TRBV7-7 | CASSAGQGGSYNQPQHF
TRBJ1-3 | TRBV6-5 | CASSRGRGTGNTIYF
TRBJ2-1 | TRBV7-9 | CASSLVVGSGYNEQFF
TRBJ2-3 | TRBV6-6 | CACSHGLAGGTDTQYF
TRBJ1-5 | TRBV12-3/TRBV12-4 | CASSSWVRHGITYNEHF
TRBJ2-3 | TRBV6-6 | CASSATSGGVDTQYF
TRBJ2-5 | TRBV27 | CASSLLRVLGETQYF
TRBJ1-4 | TRBV6-6 | CASSYDATNEKLFF
TRBJ1-2 | TRBV3-1 | CASSTLQGAGAKLDGYTF
TRBJ2-5 | TRBV5-6 | CASSLERSSGYQETQYF
TRBJ2-3 | TRBV20-1 | CSASIPGAVTDTQYF
TRBJ2-7 | TRBV11-1 | CASSSLDGTGPYEQYF
TRBJ2-7 | TRBV14 | CASSQGAQNREQYF
TRBJ2-3 | TRBV19 | CASSRRGQGTDTQYF
TRBJ1-2 | TRBV6-2/TRBV6-3 | CASSHGARANYGYTF